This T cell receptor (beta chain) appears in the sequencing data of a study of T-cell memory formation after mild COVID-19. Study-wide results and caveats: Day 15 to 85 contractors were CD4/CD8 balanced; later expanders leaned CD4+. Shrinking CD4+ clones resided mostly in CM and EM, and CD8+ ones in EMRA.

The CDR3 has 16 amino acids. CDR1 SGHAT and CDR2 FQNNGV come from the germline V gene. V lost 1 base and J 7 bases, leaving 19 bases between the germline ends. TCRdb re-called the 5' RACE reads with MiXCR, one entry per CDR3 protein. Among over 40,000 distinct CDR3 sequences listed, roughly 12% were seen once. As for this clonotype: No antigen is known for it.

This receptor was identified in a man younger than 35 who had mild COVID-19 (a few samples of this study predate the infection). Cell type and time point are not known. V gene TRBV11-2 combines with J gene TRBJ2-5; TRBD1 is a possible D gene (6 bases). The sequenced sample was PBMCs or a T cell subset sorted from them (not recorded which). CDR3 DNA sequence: TGTGCCAGCAGCTTAGGGACGGGACAAATGTTAGGGACCCAGTACTTC. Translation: CASSLGTGQMLGTQYF.